This T cell receptor beta chain was sequenced for a study of early T cells in non-severe SARS-CoV-2 infection. Background on the study: The authors sequenced bulk RNA from unsorted whole blood, leaving chains unpaired. Findings of the study overall: Clonotype matching in VDJdb favored anti-spike CD8 responses and did not capture private and CD4 specificities.

Points on this clonotype: Its antigen is still unknown.

Germline lookup yields CDR1 SGHVS and CDR2 FQNEAQ. The junction had 9 bases not matched to a gene; V was cut back by 5 bases and J by 7 bases. The CDR3 sequence is 16 residues long. Unique molecular identifiers were added to individual cDNA molecules. TCRdb reanalysed the 5' RACE reads using MiXCR and keeps one entry per CDR3 protein. The sample shows about 59,000 distinct CDR3 sequences, about 12% of them seen only once. The clonotype was recovered from an adult who was a healthcare worker with PCR-confirmed SARS-CoV-2 infection or an uninfected control (not recorded which). Here the sequenced sample was whole blood, taken at baseline. V gene TRBV7-8 combines with J gene TRBJ2-3; 13 nucleotides agree with TRBD2. CDR3 in DNA: TGTGCCAGCAGCGCAGAGGGACTAGCGGGGCCCAATACGCAGTATTTT. This codes for CASSAEGLAGPNTQYF. Full variable domain (outside the CDR3, taken from reference TRBV7-8 and TRBJ2-3): GAGVSQSPRYKVAKRGQDVALRCDPISGHVSLFWYQQALGQGPEFLTYFQNEAQLDKSGLPSDRFFAERPEGSVSTLKIQRTQQEDSAVYLCASSAEGLAGPNTQYFGPGTRLTVL.